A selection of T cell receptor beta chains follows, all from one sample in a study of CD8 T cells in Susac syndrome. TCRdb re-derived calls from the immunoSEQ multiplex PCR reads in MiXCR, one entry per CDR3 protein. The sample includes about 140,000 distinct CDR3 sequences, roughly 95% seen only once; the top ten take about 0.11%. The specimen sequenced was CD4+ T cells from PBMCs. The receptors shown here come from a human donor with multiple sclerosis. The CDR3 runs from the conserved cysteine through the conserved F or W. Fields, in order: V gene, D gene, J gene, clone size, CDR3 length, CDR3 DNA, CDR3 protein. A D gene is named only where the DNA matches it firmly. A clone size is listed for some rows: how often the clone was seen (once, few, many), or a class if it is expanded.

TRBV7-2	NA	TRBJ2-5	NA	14	TGTGCCAGCAGCGCGGGACCCCGAGGAGAGACCCAGTACTTC	CASSAGPRGETQYF
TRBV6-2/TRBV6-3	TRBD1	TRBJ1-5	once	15	TGTGCCAGCAGTTTATTGGGACAGTCCTATCAGCCCCAGCATTTT	CASSLLGQSYQPQHF
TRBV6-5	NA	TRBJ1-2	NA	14	TGTGCCAGCAGTTACCCGGGTTCAAACTATGGCTACACCTTC	CASSYPGSNYGYTF
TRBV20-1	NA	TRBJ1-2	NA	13	TGCAGTGCCGCTCTGGACGGGTTCTATGGCTACACCTTC	CSAALDGFYGYTF
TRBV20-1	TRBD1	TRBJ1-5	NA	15	TGCAGTGCTAGACGGGACAGACTTAGCAATCAGCCCCAGCATTTT	CSARRDRLSNQPQHF
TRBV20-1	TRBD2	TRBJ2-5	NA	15	TGCAGTGCTCCCCCGACTAGCGGCGATCAAGAGACCCAGTACTTC	CSAPPTSGDQETQYF
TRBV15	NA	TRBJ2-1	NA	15	TGTGCCACCAGCAGAGAGGCGGTTACCTACAATGAGCAGTTCTTC	CATSREAVTYNEQFF
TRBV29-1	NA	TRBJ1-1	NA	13	TGCAGCGTTGTTGGGCACATGAACACTGAAGCTTTCTTT	CSVVGHMNTEAFF
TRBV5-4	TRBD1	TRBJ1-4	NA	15	TGTGCCAGCAGCTTGCTGGGACAGGGAAATGAAAAACTGTTTTTT	CASSLLGQGNEKLFF
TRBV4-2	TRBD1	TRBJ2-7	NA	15	TGTGCCAGCAGCCGACCGGGACAGAGCAAGGGGGAGCAGTACTTC	CASSRPGQSKGEQYF
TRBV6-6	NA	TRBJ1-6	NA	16	TGTGCCAGCAGTTACGCTCTTCGTGCCTATAATTCACCCCTCCACTTT	CASSYALRAYNSPLHF
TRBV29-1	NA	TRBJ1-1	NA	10	TGCAGCGTTGGGGGGGCTGAAGCTTTCTTT	CSVGGAEAFF
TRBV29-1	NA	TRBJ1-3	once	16	TGCAGCGTAAGCCCGGGACACCTGAGCTCTGGAAACACCATATATTTT	CSVSPGHLSSGNTIYF
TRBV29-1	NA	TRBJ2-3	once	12	TGCAGCGTTGAAGCGGGCACAGATACGCAGTATTTT	CSVEAGTDTQYF
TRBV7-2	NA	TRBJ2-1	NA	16	TGTGCCAGCAGCTCGTACTCGGGACGGACGGTGATTGAGCAGTTCTTC	CASSSYSGRTVIEQFF
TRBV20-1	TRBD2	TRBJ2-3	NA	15	TGCAGTGCCCGGACTAGCGGGAGGGTCCCAGATACGCAGTATTTT	CSARTSGRVPDTQYF
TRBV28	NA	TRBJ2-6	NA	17	TGTGCCAGCAGTGATTCCGGGACCCCTCTGGGGGCCAACGTCCTGACTTTC	CASSDSGTPLGANVLTF
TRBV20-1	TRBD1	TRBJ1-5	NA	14	TGCAGTGCTAGAGATCCAGGGGGCCGTCAGCCCCAGCATTTT	CSARDPGGRQPQHF
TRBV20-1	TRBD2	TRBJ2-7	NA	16	TGCAGTGCTAGAGTGGGGGTAGCGGGAGGGAAAAGCGAGCAGTACTTC	CSARVGVAGGKSEQYF
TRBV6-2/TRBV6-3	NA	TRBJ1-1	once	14	TGTGCCAGCAGTTCCCAAGGACTTGACACTGAAGCTTTCTTT	CASSSQGLDTEAFF
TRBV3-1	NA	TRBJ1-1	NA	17	TGTGCCAGCAGCCCCCGAGGGGCGCCGGGCGTGAACACTGAAGCTTTCTTT	CASSPRGAPGVNTEAFF
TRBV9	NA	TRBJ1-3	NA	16	TGTGCCAGCAGCGTAGAGCTACTTAACTCTGGAAACACCATATATTTT	CASSVELLNSGNTIYF
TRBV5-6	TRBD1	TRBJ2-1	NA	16	TGTGCCAGCAGCCCGACAGGGAGAAACAGCGGCAATGAGCAGTTCTTC	CASSPTGRNSGNEQFF
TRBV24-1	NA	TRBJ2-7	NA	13	TGTGCCACCAGTGATTTAGACCCCCTCGAGCAGTACTTC	CATSDLDPLEQYF
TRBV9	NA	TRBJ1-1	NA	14	TGTGCCAGCAGCTTAACAGGAGAGAACACTGAAGCTTTCTTT	CASSLTGENTEAFF
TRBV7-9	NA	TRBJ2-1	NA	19	TGTGCCAGCAGCTACCGAAGTATTGGAGTGGGACAAGTTTACAATGAGCAGTTCTTC	CASSYRSIGVGQVYNEQFF
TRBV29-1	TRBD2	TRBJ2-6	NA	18	TGCAGCGCCGCTGACGGGGGGTCCCAAATCTCTGGGGCCAACGTCCTGACTTTC	CSAADGGSQISGANVLTF
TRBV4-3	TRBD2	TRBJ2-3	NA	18	TGCGCCAGCAGCCAATCCCCAACCGGGACTAGCGTTGGAGATACGCAGTATTTT	CASSQSPTGTSVGDTQYF
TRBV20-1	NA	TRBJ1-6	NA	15	TGCAGCTTGGCGGACAGACAAACATATAATTCACCCCTCCACTTT	CSLADRQTYNSPLHF
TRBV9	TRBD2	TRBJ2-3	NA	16	TGTGCCAGCAGCGTAAAGGCGGGGGGCCATACAGATACGCAGTATTTT	CASSVKAGGHTDTQYF
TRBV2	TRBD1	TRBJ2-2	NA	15	TGTGCCAGCAACTCCAGGACAGGGCACACCGGGGAGCTGTTTTTT	CASNSRTGHTGELFF
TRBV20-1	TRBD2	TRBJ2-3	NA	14	TGCAGTGCTAGAGCCGGGACTAACACAGATACGCAGTATTTT	CSARAGTNTDTQYF
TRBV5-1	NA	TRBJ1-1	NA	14	TGCGCCAGCCGGGACCTCTCGAGGGGGACTGAAGCTTTCTTT	CASRDLSRGTEAFF
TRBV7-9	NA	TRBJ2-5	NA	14	TGTGCCAGCAGCTTATCGGTCAATCAAGAGACCCAGTACTTC	CASSLSVNQETQYF
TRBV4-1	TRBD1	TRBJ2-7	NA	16	TGCGCCAGCACCAACATGCACGGGACAGTTACCTACGAGCAGTACTTC	CASTNMHGTVTYEQYF
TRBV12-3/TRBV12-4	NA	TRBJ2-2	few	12	TGTGCCAGCAGTTTAGCATCCGGGGAGCTGTTTTTT	CASSLASGELFF
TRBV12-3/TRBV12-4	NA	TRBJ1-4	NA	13	TGTGCCAGCGCAGCCGGAGTGGGGGAAAAACTGTTTTTT	CASAAGVGEKLFF
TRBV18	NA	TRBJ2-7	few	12	TGTGCCAGCTCACCCGGGAGCTACGAGCAGTACTTC	CASSPGSYEQYF
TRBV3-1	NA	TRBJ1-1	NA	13	TGTGCCAGCAGCGCCGGGGGGAACACTGAAGCTTTCTTT	CASSAGGNTEAFF
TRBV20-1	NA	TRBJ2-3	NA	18	TGCAGTGCTACCGGGGTCTCGACCACCGGGACTTACACAGATACGCAGTATTTT	CSATGVSTTGTYTDTQYF
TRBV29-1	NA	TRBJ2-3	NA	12	TGCAGCGTGAGCGGCGAGGGGGATACGCAGTATTTT	CSVSGEGDTQYF
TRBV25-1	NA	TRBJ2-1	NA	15	TGTGCCAGCAGTGAGCGTAGGGAGATGTACAATGAGCAGTTCTTC	CASSERREMYNEQFF
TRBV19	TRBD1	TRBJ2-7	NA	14	TGTGCCAGTAGAGGGACAGGGAGGTCCTACGAGCAGTACTTC	CASRGTGRSYEQYF
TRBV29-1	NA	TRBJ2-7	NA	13	TGCAGCGTTTTTGCGCATACTCCCTACGAGCAGTACTTC	CSVFAHTPYEQYF
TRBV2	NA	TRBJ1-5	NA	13	TGTGCCAGCCGAGCGGAGGGGAATCAGCCCCAGCATTTT	CASRAEGNQPQHF
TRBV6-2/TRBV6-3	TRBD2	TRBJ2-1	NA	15	TGTGCCAGCAGCCCACTGACTAGCGTCCGGAATGAGCAGTTCTTC	CASSPLTSVRNEQFF
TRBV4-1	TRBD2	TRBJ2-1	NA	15	TGCGCCAGCAGCCAAGTGGGACTAGTGACCGATGAGCAGTTCTTC	CASSQVGLVTDEQFF
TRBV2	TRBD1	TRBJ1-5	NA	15	TGTGCCAGCAAACTGGACAGGGGACGCAATCAGCCCCAGCATTTT	CASKLDRGRNQPQHF
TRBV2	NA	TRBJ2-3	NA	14	TGTGCCAGCAGGATTCCACTAGCTTCCCCTACGCAGTATTTT	CASRIPLASPTQYF
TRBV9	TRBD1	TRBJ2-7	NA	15	TGTGCCAGCAGCGCCAAGACAGGGTCCTCCTACGAGCAGTACTTC	CASSAKTGSSYEQYF
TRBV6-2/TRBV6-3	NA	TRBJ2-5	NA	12	TGTGCCAGCAGTCGTAGAGTTGAGACCCAGTACTTC	CASSRRVETQYF
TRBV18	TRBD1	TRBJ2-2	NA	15	TGTGCCAGCTCCCTGGACAGGGGAAACACCGGGGAGCTGTTTTTT	CASSLDRGNTGELFF
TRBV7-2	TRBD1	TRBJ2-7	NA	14	TGTGCCAGCAGCCGACAGGGTCAGGCTCTCGAGCAGTACTTC	CASSRQGQALEQYF
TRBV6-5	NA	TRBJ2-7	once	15	TGTGCCAGCAGTTACTCTCCAGGGAGCTCCTACGAGCAGTACTTC	CASSYSPGSSYEQYF